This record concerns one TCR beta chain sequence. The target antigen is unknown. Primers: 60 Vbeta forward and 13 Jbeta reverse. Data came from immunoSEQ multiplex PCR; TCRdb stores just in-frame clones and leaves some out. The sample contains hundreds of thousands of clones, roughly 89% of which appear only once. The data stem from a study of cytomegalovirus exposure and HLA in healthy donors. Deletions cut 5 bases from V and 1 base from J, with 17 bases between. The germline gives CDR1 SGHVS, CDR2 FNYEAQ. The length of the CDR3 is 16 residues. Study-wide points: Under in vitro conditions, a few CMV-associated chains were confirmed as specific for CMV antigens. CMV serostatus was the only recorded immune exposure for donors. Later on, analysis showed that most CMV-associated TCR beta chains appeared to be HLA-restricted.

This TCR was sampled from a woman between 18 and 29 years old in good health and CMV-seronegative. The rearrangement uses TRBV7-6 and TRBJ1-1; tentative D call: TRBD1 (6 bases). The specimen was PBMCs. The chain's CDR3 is CASSLLRDMTNTEAFF. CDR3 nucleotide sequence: TGTGCCAGCAGCCTACTCCGGGACATGACGAACACTGAAGCTTTCTTT.